Listed below are T cell receptor beta chains from one sample, sequenced in a study of blood T cell repertoires in COVID-19. Sequencing used immunoSEQ multiplex PCR; TCRdb keeps in-frame clones, though not all of them. The table has roughly 160,000 clones, around 81% seen once. Sequencing used peripheral blood. The receptors come from an elderly woman with COVID-19, enrolled during active disease. Each CDR3 is given with its conserved first and last residue. A D gene is named only where the DNA matches it firmly. Expanded clones are given a class, and other clones once, few, many or no size at all.

clone_size j_call v_call d_call cdr3_aa cdr3_nt
NA TRBJ2-7 TRBV7-9 NA CASSLAAGDEQYF TGTGCCAGCAGCTTAGCGGCAGGGGACGAGCAGTACTTC
few TRBJ1-1 TRBV2 NA CASTLEARASTEAFF TGTGCCAGCACCTTAGAGGCCAGGGCGTCCACTGAAGCTTTCTTT
NA TRBJ2-1 TRBV7-9 TRBD2 CASSPGTSGRAIRFF TGTGCCAGCAGCCCAGGGACTAGCGGGAGGGCCATTCGGTTCTTC
NA TRBJ2-5 TRBV24-1 TRBD1 CATSQQGSETQYF TGTGCCACCAGCCAACAGGGGAGTGAGACCCAGTACTTC
NA TRBJ2-5 TRBV28 NA CASSLGANGETQYF TGTGCCAGCAGTTTGGGTGCGAACGGGGAGACCCAGTACTTC
NA TRBJ1-1 TRBV7-6 NA CASSLTGTGTEAFF TGTGCCAGCAGCCTCACAGGGACGGGCACTGAAGCTTTCTTT
NA TRBJ1-2 TRBV5-5 TRBD1 CASRYTGQGSYGYTF TGTGCCAGCAGGTATACGGGACAGGGGAGTTATGGCTACACCTTC
NA TRBJ2-7 TRBV2 NA CASRQTYEQYF TGTGCCAGTCGACAGACCTACGAGCAGTACTTC
NA TRBJ1-3 TRBV6-2/TRBV6-3 NA CASSQTPSWTIYF TGTGCCAGCAGCCAGACTCCGTCGTGGACCATATATTTT
NA TRBJ1-2 TRBV18 TRBD1 CASSPVTGGASYTF TGTGCCAGCTCACCCGTAACAGGGGGCGCGAGCTACACCTTC
NA TRBJ1-5 TRBV4-1 NA CASSQEPGNQPQHF TGCGCCAGCAGCCAAGAGCCAGGGAATCAGCCCCAGCATTTT
NA TRBJ1-6 TRBV27 TRBD1 CATSGGSGSAHSPLHF TGTGCCACCTCAGGGGGATCCGGGAGCGCTCATTCACCCCTCCACTTT
NA TRBJ1-1 TRBV18 TRBD1 CASSLSDRVPEAFF TGTGCCAGCTCACTATCGGACAGGGTCCCTGAAGCTTTCTTT
NA TRBJ2-3 TRBV20-1 TRBD2 CSASPRTSGRTDTQYF TGCAGTGCTAGTCCCCGGACTAGCGGGAGGACAGATACGCAGTATTTT
NA TRBJ1-5 TRBV6-6 TRBD1 CASSREPRGSNQPQHF TGTGCCAGCAGCCGCGAGCCCAGGGGGAGCAATCAGCCCCAGCATTTT
NA TRBJ2-5 TRBV18 NA CASSPFTGEETQYF TGTGCCAGCTCACCTTTTACGGGGGAAGAGACCCAGTACTTC
NA TRBJ1-4 TRBV6-5 NA CASSSSGQTNEKLFF TGTGCCAGCAGTTCGTCGGGACAAACTAATGAAAAACTGTTTTTT
NA TRBJ1-2 TRBV12-3/TRBV12-4 NA CASSLGQGYTF TGTGCCAGCAGTTTAGGTCAGGGCTACACCTTC
NA TRBJ1-2 TRBV7-2 NA CASSPTAGYFYGYTF TGTGCCAGCAGCCCCACGGCAGGGTATTTCTATGGCTACACCTTC
NA TRBJ2-4 TRBV5-4 NA CASSLAAMGAVDIQYF TGTGCCAGCAGCTTGGCCGCGATGGGGGCAGTGGACATTCAGTACTTC
NA TRBJ2-5 TRBV21-1 NA CASSSPRGGETQYF TGTGCCAGCAGCAGTCCCCGGGGGGGAGAGACCCAGTACTTC
NA TRBJ1-1 TRBV5-1 NA CASSLVRNTEAFF TGCGCCAGCAGCTTGGTGAGAAACACTGAAGCTTTCTTT
NA TRBJ2-1 TRBV24-1 TRBD2 CATSDWGGSNEQFF TGTGCCACCAGTGATTGGGGGGGAAGCAATGAGCAGTTCTTC
NA TRBJ1-1 TRBV11-2 TRBD1 CASSLSPRGQVDTEAFF TGTGCCAGCAGCTTAAGCCCCAGGGGGCAGGTGGACACTGAAGCTTTCTTT
few TRBJ1-1 TRBV5-5 TRBD1 CASSGTGLNTEAFF TGTGCCAGCAGCGGGACAGGGCTTAACACTGAAGCTTTCTTT